This is a list of T cell receptor beta chains from one sample in a study of blood T cell repertoires in COVID-19. Clones were sequenced by immunoSEQ multiplex PCR, and TCRdb holds only the in-frame ones, with some missing. The sample lists 300,000 to 500,000 clones, approximately 88% occurring once. The specimen sequenced was PBMCs or T cells enriched from blood (not recorded which). Every receptor here comes from a woman aged 40 to 50 with acute COVID-19. Each CDR3 is given with its conserved first and last residue. Each record gives: D gene, V gene, clone size, J gene, CDR3 protein, CDR3 DNA. A D gene is named only where the DNA matches it firmly. Where a row states a size, it is once, few, many or the class of an expanded clone; other rows omit it.

D: TRBD2; V: TRBV27; size: .; J: TRBJ2-1; CDR3: CASRSGGSYNEQFF; DNA: TGTGCCAGCAGAAGCGGGGGCTCCTACAATGAGCAGTTCTTC
D: TRBD1; V: TRBV25-1; size: .; J: TRBJ2-5; CDR3: CASSPRQGGETQYF; DNA: TGTGCCAGCAGTCCTCGACAGGGCGGGGAGACCCAGTACTTC
D: TRBD1; V: TRBV5-1; size: once; J: TRBJ1-1; CDR3: CASSRDRGITEAFF; DNA: TGCGCCAGCAGCCGGGACAGGGGGATCACTGAAGCTTTCTTT
D: TRBD2; V: TRBV29-1; size: .; J: TRBJ2-3; CDR3: CSVWRGSTDTQYF; DNA: TGCAGCGTGTGGCGGGGGAGCACAGATACGCAGTATTTT
D: TRBD1; V: TRBV7-9; size: .; J: TRBJ2-4; CDR3: CASSSNRGGENIQYF; DNA: TGTGCCAGCAGCTCGAACAGGGGTGGAGAAAACATTCAGTACTTC
D: TRBD1; V: TRBV4-1; size: .; J: TRBJ2-7; CDR3: CASSQETGTGNYEQYF; DNA: TGCGCCAGCAGCCAAGAAACCGGGACAGGCAACTACGAGCAGTACTTC
D: .; V: TRBV7-9; size: .; J: TRBJ2-7; CDR3: CASSPTSQGRSVQYF; DNA: TGTGCCAGCAGCCCCACGAGCCAGGGTAGGAGCGTGCAGTACTTC
D: .; V: TRBV6-5; size: .; J: TRBJ2-1; CDR3: CASSYSLRGPFNEQFF; DNA: TGTGCCAGCAGTTACTCGCTGCGGGGGCCCTTCAATGAGCAGTTCTTC
D: TRBD1; V: TRBV6-5; size: .; J: TRBJ1-2; CDR3: CASSPGTGDGYTF; DNA: TGTGCCAGCAGTCCCGGGACAGGGGACGGCTACACCTTC
D: TRBD1; V: TRBV5-6; size: .; J: TRBJ2-5; CDR3: CASSLPLTGVGPPETQYF; DNA: TGTGCCAGCAGCTTGCCCCTGACAGGGGTAGGCCCACCCGAGACCCAGTACTTC